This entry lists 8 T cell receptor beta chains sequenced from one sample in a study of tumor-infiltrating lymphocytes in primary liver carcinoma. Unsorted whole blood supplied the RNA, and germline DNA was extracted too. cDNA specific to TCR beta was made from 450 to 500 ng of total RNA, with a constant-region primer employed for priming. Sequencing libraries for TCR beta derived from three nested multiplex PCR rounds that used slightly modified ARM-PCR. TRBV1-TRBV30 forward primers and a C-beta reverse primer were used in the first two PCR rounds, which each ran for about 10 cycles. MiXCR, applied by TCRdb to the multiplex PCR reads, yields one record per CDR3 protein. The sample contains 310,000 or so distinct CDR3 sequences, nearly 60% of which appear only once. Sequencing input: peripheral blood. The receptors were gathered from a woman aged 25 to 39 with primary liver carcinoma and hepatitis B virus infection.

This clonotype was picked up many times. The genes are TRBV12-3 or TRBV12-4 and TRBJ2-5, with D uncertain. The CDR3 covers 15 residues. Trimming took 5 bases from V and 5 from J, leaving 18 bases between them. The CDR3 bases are TGTGCCAGCAGTCCTGACAATCCAGCTAGGGAGACCCAGTACTTC. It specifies CASSPDNPARETQYF.

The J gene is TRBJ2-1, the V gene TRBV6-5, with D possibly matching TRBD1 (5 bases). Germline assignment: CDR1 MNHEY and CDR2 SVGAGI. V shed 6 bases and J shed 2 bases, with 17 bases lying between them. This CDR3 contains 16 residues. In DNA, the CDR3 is TGTGCCAGCAGGCCCCTTGGGGCGCCCCCCTACAATGAGCAGTTCTTC. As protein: CASRPLGAPPYNEQFF.

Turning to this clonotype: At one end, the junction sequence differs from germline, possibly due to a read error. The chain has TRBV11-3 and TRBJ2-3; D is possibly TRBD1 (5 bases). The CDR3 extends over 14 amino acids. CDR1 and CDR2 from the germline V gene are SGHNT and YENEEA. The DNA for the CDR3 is TGTGCCAGCAACATCGGACATAACGCAGATACACAGTATTTT. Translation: CASNIGHNADTQYF.

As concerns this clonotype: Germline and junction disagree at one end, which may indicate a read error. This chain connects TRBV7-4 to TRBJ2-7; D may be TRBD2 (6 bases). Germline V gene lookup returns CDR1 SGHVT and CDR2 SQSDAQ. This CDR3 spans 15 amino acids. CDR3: CPSRRDSSRIHEQYF. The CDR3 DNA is TGTCCCAGCAGACGGGACTCTAGTCGCATTCACGAGCAGTACTTC.

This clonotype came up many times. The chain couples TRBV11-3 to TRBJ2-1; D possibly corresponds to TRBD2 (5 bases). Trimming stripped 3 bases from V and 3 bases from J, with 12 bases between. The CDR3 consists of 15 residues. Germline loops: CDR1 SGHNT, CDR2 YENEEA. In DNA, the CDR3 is TGTGCCAGCAGCTTGCGGGCTAGCAGCTACAATGAGCAGTTCTTC. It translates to CASSLRASSYNEQFF.

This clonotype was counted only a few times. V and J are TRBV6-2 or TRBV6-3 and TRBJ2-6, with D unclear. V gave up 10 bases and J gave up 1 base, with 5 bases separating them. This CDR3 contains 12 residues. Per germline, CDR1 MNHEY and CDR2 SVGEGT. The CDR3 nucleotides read TGTGCCATCCTGTCTGGGGCCAACGTCCTGACTTTC. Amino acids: CAILSGANVLTF.

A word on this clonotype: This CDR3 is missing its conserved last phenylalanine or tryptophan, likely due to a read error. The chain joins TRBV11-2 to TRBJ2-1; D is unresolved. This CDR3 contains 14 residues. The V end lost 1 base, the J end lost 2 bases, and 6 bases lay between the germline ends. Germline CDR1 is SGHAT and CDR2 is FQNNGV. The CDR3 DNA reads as TGTGCCAGCAGCTTAGTAGAGACCTACAATGAGCAGTTCGTC. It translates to CASSLVETYNEQFV.

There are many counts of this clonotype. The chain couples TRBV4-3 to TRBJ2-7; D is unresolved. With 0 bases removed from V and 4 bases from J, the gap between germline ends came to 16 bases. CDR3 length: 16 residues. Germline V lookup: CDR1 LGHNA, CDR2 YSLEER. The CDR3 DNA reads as TGCGCCAGCAGCCAAGAGGATGTTAGGTGGTCTTACGAGCAGTACTTC. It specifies CASSQEDVRWSYEQYF.